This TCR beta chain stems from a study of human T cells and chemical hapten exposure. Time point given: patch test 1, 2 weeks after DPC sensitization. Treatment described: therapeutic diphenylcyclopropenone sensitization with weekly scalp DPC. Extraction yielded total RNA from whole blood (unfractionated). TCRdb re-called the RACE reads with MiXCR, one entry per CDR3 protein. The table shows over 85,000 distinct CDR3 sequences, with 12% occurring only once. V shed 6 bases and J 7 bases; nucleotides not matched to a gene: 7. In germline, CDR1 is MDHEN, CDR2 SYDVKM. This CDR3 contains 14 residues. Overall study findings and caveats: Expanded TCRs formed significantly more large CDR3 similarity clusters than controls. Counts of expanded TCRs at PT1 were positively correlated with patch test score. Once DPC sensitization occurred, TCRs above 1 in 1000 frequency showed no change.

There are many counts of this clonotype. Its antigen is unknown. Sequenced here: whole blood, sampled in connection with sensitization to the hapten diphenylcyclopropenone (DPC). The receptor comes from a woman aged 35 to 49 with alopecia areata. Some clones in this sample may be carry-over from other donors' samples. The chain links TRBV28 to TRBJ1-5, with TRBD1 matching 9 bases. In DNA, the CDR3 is TGTGCCAGCAGGGGGACAGGGCCCCTGCAGCCCCAGCATTTT. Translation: CASRGTGPLQPQHF.